The clone carrying this T cell receptor (beta chain) was seen repeatedly, ten times or more. Its antigen remains unknown. The data belong to a study of T cells in Graves' hyperthyroidism and ophthalmopathy. Study-wide results and caveats: With a median lead of about 6.9 months before onset, the model predicted ophthalmopathy.

Researchers amplified the TCR beta CDR3 regions from RNA transcripts. When the TCR CDR3 underwent first-round RT-PCR, the HTBI primer set was used. TCRdb reprocessed the multiplex PCR reads with MiXCR, giving one entry per CDR3 protein. Of around 200,000 distinct CDR3 sequences listed, about 18% are singletons. Any patient presenting with uncontrolled infection, other autoimmune disease, pregnancy or lactation was left out. V was trimmed by 3 bases and J by 2 bases, leaving 10 bases between them. The CDR3 runs to 14 residues. Per the germline V gene, CDR1 is LNHDA and CDR2 is SQIVND (reference sequence).

This TCR was sampled from a woman in her fifties or sixties with Graves' hyperthyroidism. Sequencing input: blood. The rearrangement links TRBV19 to TRBJ1-1; D ambiguous. CDR3 in DNA: TGTGCCAGTAGTATTAGAGGAGATAACACTGAAGCTTTCTTT. This gives the protein CASSIRGDNTEAFF.